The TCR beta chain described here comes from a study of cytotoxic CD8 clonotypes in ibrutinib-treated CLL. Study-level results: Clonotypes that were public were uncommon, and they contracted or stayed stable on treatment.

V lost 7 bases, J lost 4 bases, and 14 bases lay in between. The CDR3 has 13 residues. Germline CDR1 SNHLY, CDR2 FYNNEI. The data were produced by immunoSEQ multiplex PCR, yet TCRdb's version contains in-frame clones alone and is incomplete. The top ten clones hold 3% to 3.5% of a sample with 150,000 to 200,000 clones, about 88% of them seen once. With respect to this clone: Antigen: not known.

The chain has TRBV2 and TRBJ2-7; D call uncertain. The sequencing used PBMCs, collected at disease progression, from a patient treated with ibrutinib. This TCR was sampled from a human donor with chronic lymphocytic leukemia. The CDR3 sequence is CASNRRVRYEQYF. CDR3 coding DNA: TGTGCCAGCAATAGAAGGGTCCGGTACGAGCAGTACTTC.